This TCR beta chain was profiled in a study of neurological immune-mediated disorders. This clonotype was seen repeatedly, ten times or more. Its target is not known. This CDR3 region has 16 residues. Trimming removed 4 bases from V and 6 bases from J; junction bases left unmatched: 9. Germline CDR1 reads SGHRS; CDR2 reads YFSETQ. Each TCR transcript was tagged with a 10-nucleotide random UMI during 5'RACE. Per sequencing run, 15-18 subjects together gave over 170 million TCR-beta sequences. TCRdb re-analysed the 5' RACE reads in MiXCR, keeping a single row per CDR3 protein. The sample yields approximately 48,000 distinct CDR3 sequences, approximately 10% seen once. The study built unsorted libraries from 2 million PBMCs kept at -80 C. Study-wide findings and caveats: The study found the most TCR clonal expansion in HTLV-1-associated myelopathy and the least in multiple sclerosis, below healthy controls.

J is TRBJ2-1 and V is TRBV5-1; TRBD2 matches 11 bases. Sequencing was done on a sample of PBMCs. This clonotype was obtained from a man between 65 and 79 years old with HTLV-1-associated myelopathy (HAM/TSP). The CDR3 is CASSPAYSGRANEQFF. In nucleotides, the CDR3 is TGCGCCAGCAGCCCGGCTTATAGCGGGAGGGCCAATGAGCAGTTCTTC.